The rows below give T cell receptor beta chains drawn from one sample of a study of OX40 agonist ivuxolimab in advanced cancers. The data were produced by immunoSEQ multiplex PCR, yet TCRdb's version contains in-frame clones alone and is incomplete. The data contain about 25,000 clones, approximately 81% of them singletons. The sequenced sample was CD4+ or CD8+ T cells sorted from blood, obtained in a trial of the OX40 agonist ivuxolimab. The origin of the receptors is an adult with an advanced solid tumor such as melanoma, head and neck, liver or kidney cancer. The CDR3 runs from the conserved cysteine through the conserved F or W. Each record gives: CDR3 length, J gene, V gene, D gene, clone size, CDR3 protein, CDR3 DNA. A D gene is named only where the DNA matches it firmly. Size values are once, few and many counts, or a class for expanded clones, and some rows have none.

14 TRBJ2-2 TRBV6-6 . . CASSLGSSPGELFF TGTGCCAGCAGTCTGGGTAGCTCTCCCGGGGAGCTGTTTTTT
14 TRBJ2-3 TRBV5-1 . . CASSLITSRDTQYF TGCGCCAGCAGCTTAATTACTAGCAGAGATACGCAGTATTTT
14 TRBJ2-7 TRBV28 TRBD2 . CASSRTSGWGEQYF TGTGCCAGCAGCCGGACTAGCGGATGGGGGGAGCAGTACTTC
15 TRBJ2-1 TRBV9 TRBD1 once CASSTTGTGINEQFF TGTGCCAGCAGCACGACCGGGACAGGGATCAATGAGCAGTTCTTC
13 TRBJ1-4 TRBV5-6 TRBD1 . CASSSWTGRIRFF TGTGCCAGCAGCTCCTGGACAGGGAGGATCAGATTTTTT
11 TRBJ2-7 TRBV6-1 . . CASKVSYEQYF TGTGCCAGCAAAGTTTCGTACGAGCAGTACTTC
14 TRBJ2-7 TRBV27 . . CASSLTGSSHEQYF TGTGCCAGCAGTTTAACTGGGAGTTCGCACGAGCAGTACTTC
16 TRBJ1-3 TRBV18 TRBD1 once CASSPMDRDSGNTIYF TGTGCCAGCTCACCAATGGACAGGGACTCTGGAAACACCATATATTTT
14 TRBJ1-5 TRBV30 TRBD1 . CAWTRGQGTQPQHF TGTGCCTGGACCCGCGGACAGGGAACCCAGCCCCAGCATTTT
14 TRBJ2-5 TRBV9 . . CASSVAGYQETQYF TGTGCCAGCAGCGTAGCAGGGTACCAAGAGACCCAGTACTTC
14 TRBJ2-2 TRBV4-1 . . CASSQVKNTGELFF TGCGCCAGCAGCCAAGTTAAGAACACCGGGGAGCTGTTTTTT
14 TRBJ2-2 TRBV7-7 . few CASSLLEGTGELFF TGTGCCAGCAGCTTACTAGAGGGCACCGGGGAGCTGTTTTTT
12 TRBJ1-1 TRBV5-1 . . CASSLQGPEAFF TGCGCCAGCAGCTTACAGGGACCTGAAGCTTTCTTT
16 TRBJ2-7 TRBV6-1 . once CASSAESGLWIYEQYF TGTGCCAGCAGTGCGGAATCCGGGCTTTGGATATACGAGCAGTACTTC
15 TRBJ1-2 TRBV2 . . CASHPGTNLIYGYTF TGTGCCAGCCATCCGGGAACCAACCTGATCTATGGCTACACCTTC
12 TRBJ2-7 TRBV27 . . CASSADGYEQYF TGTGCCAGCAGCGCTGACGGGTACGAGCAGTACTTC
16 TRBJ2-7 TRBV28 . . CASSPRRLAGEDEQYF TGTGCCAGCAGTCCCAGACGACTGGCGGGTGAAGACGAGCAGTACTTC
14 TRBJ2-1 TRBV7-3 TRBD2 . CASSQGTSGNEQFF TGTGCCAGCAGTCAAGGGACTAGTGGCAATGAGCAGTTCTTC
16 TRBJ2-1 TRBV2 . . CASRNPLAPSYNEQFF TGTGCCAGCAGAAACCCTCTAGCGCCCTCCTACAATGAGCAGTTCTTC
15 TRBJ1-1 TRBV4-1 . . CASSQGPGTNTEAFF TGCGCCAGCAGCCAAGGGCCGGGGACGAACACTGAAGCTTTCTTT
16 TRBJ2-5 TRBV5-1 TRBD1 . CASSFLGQASLETQYF TGCGCCAGCAGCTTTTTAGGACAGGCCTCCTTAGAGACCCAGTACTTC
16 TRBJ1-2 TRBV27 TRBD1 few CASSITGTGSPYGYTF TGTGCCAGCAGTATCACCGGGACAGGGTCCCCCTATGGCTACACCTTC
14 TRBJ1-2 TRBV19 TRBD1 . CASSIDLGGNGYTF TGTGCCAGTAGTATAGATCTAGGGGGCAATGGCTACACCTTC
15 TRBJ2-3 TRBV2 TRBD1 . CASSSRQGAWDTQYF TGTGCCAGCAGCTCCCGACAGGGGGCTTGGGATACGCAGTATTTT
17 TRBJ1-3 TRBV9 . . CASSVGDGVISGNTIYF TGTGCCAGCAGCGTAGGAGACGGGGTGATCTCTGGAAACACCATATATTTT
12 TRBJ2-1 TRBV25-1 . few CASSEYINEQFF TGTGCCAGCAGTGAATATATTAATGAGCAGTTCTTC
15 TRBJ2-7 TRBV7-8 . once CASSLEFSAAYEQYF TGTGCCAGCAGCTTAGAGTTTTCGGCAGCCTACGAGCAGTACTTC
13 TRBJ2-5 TRBV7-8 . . CASSLGQQETQYF TGTGCCAGCAGCCTAGGACAGCAAGAGACCCAGTACTTC
15 TRBJ1-6 TRBV9 . . CASSVAGLIGSPLHF TGTGCCAGCAGCGTAGCTGGATTAATTGGTTCACCCCTCCACTTT
13 TRBJ1-4 TRBV6-6 . . CASRSGGYEKLFF TGTGCCAGCCGATCCGGTGGCTATGAAAAACTGTTTTTT
16 TRBJ1-4 TRBV30 . . CAWSVLRPAPGEKLFF TGTGCCTGGAGTGTTCTCCGGCCCGCCCCGGGGGAAAAACTGTTTTTT
16 TRBJ1-4 TRBV30 . . CAWSVARSETNEKLFF TGTGCCTGGAGTGTAGCGAGATCGGAGACTAATGAAAAACTGTTTTTT
14 TRBJ1-1 TRBV27 . . CASSLWGTYTEAFF TGTGCCAGCAGTTTATGGGGGACGTACACTGAAGCTTTCTTT